These T cell receptor beta chains were read from a single sample in a study of vaccination effects on CD4 cells after COVID-19. The antigens of these receptors remain unknown. The protocol was immunoSEQ multiplex PCR, while the TCRdb copy is restricted to in-frame clones and leaves out a portion. The data contain some 35,000 clones, 70% to 85% of them singletons. Sequences were derived from CD4+ T cells from PBMCs cultured with HCoV-NL63 spike peptides, sampled after COVID-19 vaccination. All receptors derive from a human donor who received a COVID-19 vaccine. Some clones in this sample may be carry-over from other donors' samples. Both conserved end residues are part of each CDR3. The D gene is left open where the match is weak. Not all rows give a size; the values are once, few, many and, for expanded clones, a class.

V gene,D gene,clone size,J gene,CDR3 DNA,CDR3 protein
TRBV6-5,TRBD1,.,TRBJ2-2,TGTGCCAGCTCTCCAGGGGGAACCGGGGAGCTGTTTTTT,CASSPGGTGELFF
TRBV6-4,TRBD2,.,TRBJ2-1,TGTGCCAGCAGTCGACTAGCGGGGGGGTATAGTGAGCAGTTCTTC,CASSRLAGGYSEQFF
TRBV2,TRBD1,.,TRBJ2-4,TGTGCCAGCAGTGGGGGGAACAGGGGGTCGGGAAACATTCAGTACTTC,CASSGGNRGSGNIQYF
TRBV7-3,TRBD1,.,TRBJ2-3,TGTGCCAGCAGCCAGACAGGGGGCGCAGATACGCAGTATTTT,CASSQTGGADTQYF
TRBV10-1,TRBD2,once,TRBJ2-5,TGCGCCAGCAGCCGGACTAGCGGGGGACAAGAGACCCAGTACTTC,CASSRTSGGQETQYF
TRBV5-1,TRBD2,.,TRBJ2-1,TGCGCCAGCAGCTTGGGGGGGGGCTACAATGAGCAGTTCTTC,CASSLGGGYNEQFF
TRBV5-1,TRBD2,.,TRBJ2-1,TGCGCCAGCAGCCTAGCGGGGGGCCCCAATGAGCAGTTCTTC,CASSLAGGPNEQFF
TRBV3-1/TRBV3-2,.,.,TRBJ1-5,TGTGCCAGCAGCCAAGGGGGGTCGACCCAGCCCCAGCATTTT,CASSQGGSTQPQHF
TRBV25-1,.,once,TRBJ1-3,TGTGCCAGCAGTGAATTGGGAGTCGGAAACACCATATATTTT,CASSELGVGNTIYF
TRBV5-5,TRBD2,.,TRBJ2-5,TGTGCCAGCAGCTTGGGACTAGCGGGTGGGACGGGAAAGACCCAGTACTTC,CASSLGLAGGTGKTQYF
TRBV15,.,.,TRBJ1-5,TGTGCCACCCACCACCGCCAAGGGTATCAGCCCCAGCATTTT,CATHHRQGYQPQHF
TRBV15,TRBD1,.,TRBJ1-3,TGTGCCACCAGCAGACCTGGGACAGGGGCAAAGAACACCATATATTTT,CATSRPGTGAKNTIYF
TRBV5-1,TRBD1,few,TRBJ2-1,TGCGCCAGCAGGGAACAGGGGGCATACAATGAGCAGTTCTTC,CASREQGAYNEQFF
TRBV7-3,TRBD1,.,TRBJ1-2,TGTGCCAGCAGGGCAGACAGGGGCGTGGGTGGCTACACCTTC,CASRADRGVGGYTF
TRBV7-3,.,medium-sized,TRBJ2-1,TGTGCCAGCAGCCAAGGCTCCTCCTACAATGAGCAGTTCTTC,CASSQGSSYNEQFF
TRBV5-1,.,.,TRBJ2-6,TGCGCCAGCCGGTTGGAATGGGTTGCTGGGGCCAACGTCCTGACTTTC,CASRLEWVAGANVLTF
TRBV6-6,TRBD2,.,TRBJ2-2,TGTGCCAGCAGTTACACCGGGGGGGCCTTTGAGCTGTTTTTT,CASSYTGGAFELFF
TRBV12-3/TRBV12-4,.,.,TRBJ1-1,TGTGCCAGCAGTTTTGCGAACACTGAAGCTTTCTTT,CASSFANTEAFF
TRBV5-6,TRBD2,.,TRBJ2-1,TGTGCCAGCAGCTCCACTTCCTTTCTAGCGGGGGGGCAGAATGAGCAGTTCTTC,CASSSTSFLAGGQNEQFF
TRBV5-1,.,.,TRBJ1-1,TGCGCCAGCAGCGCCCTAGGCGGGCCGAACACTGAAGCTTTCTTT,CASSALGGPNTEAFF
TRBV5-1,.,.,TRBJ1-4,TGCGCCAGCAGCTTGCAGGGTAGTTGGGAAAAACTGTTTTTT,CASSLQGSWEKLFF
TRBV6-5,.,.,TRBJ1-1,TGTGCCAGCAGAAACAGACACCTGAACACTGAAGCTTTCTTT,CASRNRHLNTEAFF
TRBV30,TRBD1,.,TRBJ1-6,TGTGCCTGGAGTGTGACAGGGGATTCACCCCTCCACTTT,CAWSVTGDSPLHF
TRBV18,.,.,TRBJ2-3,TGTGCCAGCTCACCACTTTCTTACGTTGGCACAGATACGCAGTATTTT,CASSPLSYVGTDTQYF
TRBV3-1/TRBV3-2,.,.,TRBJ2-3,TGTGCCAGCAGCGCAGGGCCCTCAGATACGCAGTATTTT,CASSAGPSDTQYF
TRBV5-1,.,.,TRBJ1-2,TGCGCCAGCAGCTTGGCCGGGGGGTCTGGCTACACCTTC,CASSLAGGSGYTF
TRBV19,TRBD1,.,TRBJ1-1,TGTGCCAGTAGTTTGGACAGGGCAAACACTGAAGCTTTCTTT,CASSLDRANTEAFF
TRBV7-2,.,.,TRBJ2-1,TGTGCCAGCAGCTACACAAGTGAGCAGTTCTTC,CASSYTSEQFF
TRBV7-2,TRBD1,.,TRBJ2-6,TGTGCCAGCAGACTAAGACAGGGGCGGATCTCTGGGGCCAACGTCCTGACTTTC,CASRLRQGRISGANVLTF
TRBV18,TRBD1,.,TRBJ1-5,TGTGCCAGCTCGCCGGGACAGGGAGATCAGCCCCAGCATTTT,CASSPGQGDQPQHF
TRBV5-4,.,.,TRBJ1-2,TGTGCCAGCAGCTTGGGTGCAGGGGAGAGTTATGGCTACACCTTC,CASSLGAGESYGYTF
TRBV5-1,.,.,TRBJ1-2,TGCGCCAGCAGCCTGGGACGGAACACTAACTATGGCTACACCTTC,CASSLGRNTNYGYTF
TRBV4-1,TRBD1,few,TRBJ1-4,TGCGCCAGCAGCCAAGGGGACAGTAATGAAAAACTGTTTTTT,CASSQGDSNEKLFF
TRBV24-1,.,once,TRBJ2-2,TGTGCCACCAGTGGCAAGGACAGGAACACCGGGGAGCTGTTTTTT,CATSGKDRNTGELFF
TRBV19,TRBD1,.,TRBJ1-5,TGTGCCAGTAGTATGGGCCAGGGGGCTTGGCAGCCCCAGCATTTT,CASSMGQGAWQPQHF
TRBV5-6,TRBD1,.,TRBJ1-2,TGTGCCAGCAGCCCAAGGTCCGGGACAGGTCATGGCTACACCTTC,CASSPRSGTGHGYTF